Listed here is a single TCR beta chain. These data come from a study of shared clonotypes between healthy human individuals. Libraries were prepared by immunoSEQ multiplex PCR; TCRdb keeps only in-frame clonotypes and omits some of them. The sample consists of around 1.6 million clones, 95% to 99% of them appearing once. V lost 3 bases and J 0 bases, leaving 9 bases between the germline ends. This CDR3 is built from 14 residues. Germline lookup yields CDR1 SGDLS and CDR2 YYNGEE. The sequenced sample consisted of naive CD4+ T cells sorted from blood. The subset here: CD45RA+ positively selected. The sequence derives from a young man in good health. This chain connects TRBV9 to TRBJ1-1, with D unresolved. The CDR3 DNA sequence: TGTGCCAGCAGCGGCCTCGGCATGAACACTGAAGCTTTCTTT. This sequence encodes CASSGLGMNTEAFF.